A single T cell receptor beta chain is shown here with its context. Germline V gene data show CDR1 as SGHTA and CDR2 as FQGNSA. The CDR3 totals 17 residues. V was pared by 5 bases and J by 3 bases, with 13 bases of the junction left unmatched. This entry belongs to a study of blood T cell repertoires in COVID-19. TCRdb keeps only in-frame clones here, not all; method: immunoSEQ multiplex PCR. The data contain 180,000 or so clones, around 87% of them singletons. The source of this sequence is a man aged 18 to 30 with active or convalescent COVID-19. The sequenced sample was peripheral blood. The chain employs TRBV7-2 and TRBJ1-1, with 9 bases matching TRBD1. The CDR3 nucleotides are TGTGCCAGCAGCGCAGGACAGGGGATTATGAGAGACACTGAAGCTTTCTTT. Amino acid sequence: CASSAGQGIMRDTEAFF.